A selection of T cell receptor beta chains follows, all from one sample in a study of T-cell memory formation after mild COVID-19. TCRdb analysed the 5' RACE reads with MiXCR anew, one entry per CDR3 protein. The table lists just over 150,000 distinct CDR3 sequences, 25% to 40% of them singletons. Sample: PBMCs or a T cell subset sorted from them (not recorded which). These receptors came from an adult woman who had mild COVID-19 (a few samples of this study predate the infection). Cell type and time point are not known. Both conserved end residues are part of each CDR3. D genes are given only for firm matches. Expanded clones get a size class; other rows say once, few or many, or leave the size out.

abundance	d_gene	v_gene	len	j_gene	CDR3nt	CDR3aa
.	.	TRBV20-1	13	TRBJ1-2	TGCAGTGCTAGAGATAGGGGCTACTATGGCTACACCTTC	CSARDRGYYGYTF
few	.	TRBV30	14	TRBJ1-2	TGTGCCAGCCCCCCAAGGGGAAACAACTATGGCTACACCTTC	CASPPRGNNYGYTF
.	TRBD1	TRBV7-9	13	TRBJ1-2	TGTGCCAGCAGTCCGGACAGGTTCTTAGGCTACACCTTC	CASSPDRFLGYTF
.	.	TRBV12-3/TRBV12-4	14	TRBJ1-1	TGTGCCAGCAGTTTTCGACAGGTGAACACTGAAGCTTTCTTT	CASSFRQVNTEAFF
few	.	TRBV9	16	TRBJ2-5	TGTGCCAGCAGCGTAGAAAAGGGCGGCGAGGGGGAGACCCAGTACTTC	CASSVEKGGEGETQYF
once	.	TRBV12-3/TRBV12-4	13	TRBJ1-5	TGTGCCAGCAGTTTAGACCCGTTCGCGCCCCAGCATTTT	CASSLDPFAPQHF
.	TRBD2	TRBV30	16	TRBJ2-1	TGTGCCTGGAGCGGATCCGGGACTAGCGGGAGATATGAGCAGTTCTTC	CAWSGSGTSGRYEQFF
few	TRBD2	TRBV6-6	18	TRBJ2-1	TGTGCCAGCACGGTTACCCTCGCGGCGGGAGTGATCTACAATGAGCAGTTCTTC	CASTVTLAAGVIYNEQFF
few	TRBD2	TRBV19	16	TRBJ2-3	TGTGCCAGTAGTAAACTAGCGGGGGCCCGGGAAGATACGCAGTATTTT	CASSKLAGAREDTQYF
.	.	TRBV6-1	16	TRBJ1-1	TGTGCCAGCAGTGACCCTCCCAAGGAGGAGAACACTGAAGCTTTCTTT	CASSDPPKEENTEAFF
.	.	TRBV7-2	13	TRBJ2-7	TGTGCCAGCAGAGAGACTGCCTCCTACGAGCAGTACTTC	CASRETASYEQYF
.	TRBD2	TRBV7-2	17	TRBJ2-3	TGTGCCAACAGCTTAGGTGGTAGCGGGAGCGGGGCAGATACGCAGTATTTT	CANSLGGSGSGADTQYF
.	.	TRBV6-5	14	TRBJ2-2	TGTGCCAGCAGTTACACTACAACGCCGGGGGAGCTGTTTTTT	CASSYTTTPGELFF
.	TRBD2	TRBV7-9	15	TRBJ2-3	TGTGCCAGCAGCTTACGCGGGAGCCACGCAGATACGCAGTATTTT	CASSLRGSHADTQYF
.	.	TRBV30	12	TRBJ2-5	TGTGCCTGGGGACCGGTTACAGAGACCCAGTACTTC	CAWGPVTETQYF
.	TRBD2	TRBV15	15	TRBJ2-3	TGTGCCGCCTCGACTAGCGGATTTAGCACAGATACGCAGTATTTT	CAASTSGFSTDTQYF
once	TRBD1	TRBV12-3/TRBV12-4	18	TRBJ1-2	TGTGCCAGCAGTTTAGCGCCGGGGACAGGAATTGGGGTAGATGGCTACACCTTC	CASSLAPGTGIGVDGYTF
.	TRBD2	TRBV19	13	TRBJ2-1	TGTGCCAGTAGGCGGAGCGGGAGTAATGAGCAGTTCTTC	CASRRSGSNEQFF
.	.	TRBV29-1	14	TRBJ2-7	TGCAGCGTTGACGTCCCCGGACAGATTTACGAGCAGTACTTC	CSVDVPGQIYEQYF
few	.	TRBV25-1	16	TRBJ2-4	TGTGCCAGCAGTGACGTCGACCTTGGGGTCGAAAACATTCAGTACTTC	CASSDVDLGVENIQYF
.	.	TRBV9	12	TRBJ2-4	TGTGCCAGCAGCGCCCAGGAAAACATTCAGTACTTC	CASSAQENIQYF
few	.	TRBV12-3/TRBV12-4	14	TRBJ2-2	TGTGCCAGCAGCTTCCAGGTTTACACCGGGGAGCTGTTTTTT	CASSFQVYTGELFF
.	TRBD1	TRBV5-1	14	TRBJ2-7	TGCGCCAGCAGCTTGGGGAGACAGGGAAATTCGCAGTACTTC	CASSLGRQGNSQYF
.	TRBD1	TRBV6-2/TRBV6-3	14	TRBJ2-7	TGTGCCAGCAGTTACTTCGACAGGGACTACGAGCAGTACTTC	CASSYFDRDYEQYF
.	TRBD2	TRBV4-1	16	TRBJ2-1	TGCGCCAGCAGCCCGAGCGGGCGGGGGGGCTTGCTTGAGCAGTTCTTC	CASSPSGRGGLLEQFF
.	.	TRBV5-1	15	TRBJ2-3	TGCGCCAGCAGCTTGTTCACGACTAGCACAGATACGCAGTATTTT	CASSLFTTSTDTQYF
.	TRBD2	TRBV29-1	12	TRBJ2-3	TGCAGCGTCCCAACCGGGGGGGATACGCAGTATTTT	CSVPTGGDTQYF
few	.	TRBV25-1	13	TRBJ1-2	TGTGCCAGCAGTGATCAGGGAAGCTATGGCTACACCTTC	CASSDQGSYGYTF
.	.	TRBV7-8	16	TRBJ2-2	TGTGCCAGCAGCTTCCCGGGGATACCGAACACCGGGGAGCTGTTTTTT	CASSFPGIPNTGELFF
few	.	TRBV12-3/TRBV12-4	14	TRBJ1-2	TGTGCCAGCAGTTTCACTATCGGGGCGGGTGGCTACACCTTC	CASSFTIGAGGYTF
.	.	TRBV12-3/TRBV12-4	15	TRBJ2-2	TGTGCCAGCAGCTCCCGGACAACGAACACCGGGGAGCTGTTTTTT	CASSSRTTNTGELFF
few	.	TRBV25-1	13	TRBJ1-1	TGTGCCAGCAGTGAAGGTGGCCCTATGAAAACTTTCTTT	CASSEGGPMKTFF
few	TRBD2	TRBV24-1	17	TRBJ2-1	TGTGCCACCAGTGACCTCCCGGCGGGGGGATCTGAGAATGAGCAGTTCTTC	CATSDLPAGGSENEQFF
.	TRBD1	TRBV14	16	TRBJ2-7	TGTGCCAGCAGCCCGAGCGCGAGAGGGGGCATATACGAGCAGTACTTC	CASSPSARGGIYEQYF
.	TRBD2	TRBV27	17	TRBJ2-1	TGTGCCAGCAGTTTAGGCTTAGCGGGGGTGACAAGGAATGAGCAGTTCTTC	CASSLGLAGVTRNEQFF
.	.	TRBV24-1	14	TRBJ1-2	TGTGCCACCAGTGATAGTCAGAATTACTATGGCTACACCTTC	CATSDSQNYYGYTF
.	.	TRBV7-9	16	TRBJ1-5	TGTGCCAGCAGCCTCTATGGGGCAGGCAGCAATCAGCCCCAGCATTTT	CASSLYGAGSNQPQHF
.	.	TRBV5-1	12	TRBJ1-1	TGCGCCAGCAGAGAGGGAAACACTGAAGCTTTCTTT	CASREGNTEAFF
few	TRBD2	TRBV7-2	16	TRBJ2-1	TGTGCCAGCAGCCATGCGACCGGGACTAGCTTCGGTGAGCAGTTCTTC	CASSHATGTSFGEQFF
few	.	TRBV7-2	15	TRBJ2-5	TGTGCCAGCAGCTTAGCGAGGGGGGGGCTCGAGACCCAGTACTTC	CASSLARGGLETQYF
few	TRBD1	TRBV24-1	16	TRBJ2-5	TGTGCCACCAGTGATCGGACAGGCACCCCCGGTGAGACCCAGTACTTC	CATSDRTGTPGETQYF
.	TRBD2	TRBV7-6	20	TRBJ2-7	TGTGCCAGCAGCTTACGGACCCCGGGACTAGAGAGTCCGACAACCTACGAGCAGTACTTC	CASSLRTPGLESPTTYEQYF
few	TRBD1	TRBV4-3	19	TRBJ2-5	TGCGCCAGCAGCCAAGAACCCCCCGGGCCCCAGGGGGCAGGGGAGACCCAGTACTTC	CASSQEPPGPQGAGETQYF
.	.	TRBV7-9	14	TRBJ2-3	TGTGCCAGCACCCCAGGGATCACCACAGATACGCAGTATTTT	CASTPGITTDTQYF
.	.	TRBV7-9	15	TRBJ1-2	TGTGCCAGCAGCCCCTCTATGACAGGCTTCGGTGGCTACACCTTC	CASSPSMTGFGGYTF
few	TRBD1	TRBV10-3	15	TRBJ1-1	TGTGCCATCAGGGGACAGGGGATCGGGAACACTGAAGCTTTCTTT	CAIRGQGIGNTEAFF